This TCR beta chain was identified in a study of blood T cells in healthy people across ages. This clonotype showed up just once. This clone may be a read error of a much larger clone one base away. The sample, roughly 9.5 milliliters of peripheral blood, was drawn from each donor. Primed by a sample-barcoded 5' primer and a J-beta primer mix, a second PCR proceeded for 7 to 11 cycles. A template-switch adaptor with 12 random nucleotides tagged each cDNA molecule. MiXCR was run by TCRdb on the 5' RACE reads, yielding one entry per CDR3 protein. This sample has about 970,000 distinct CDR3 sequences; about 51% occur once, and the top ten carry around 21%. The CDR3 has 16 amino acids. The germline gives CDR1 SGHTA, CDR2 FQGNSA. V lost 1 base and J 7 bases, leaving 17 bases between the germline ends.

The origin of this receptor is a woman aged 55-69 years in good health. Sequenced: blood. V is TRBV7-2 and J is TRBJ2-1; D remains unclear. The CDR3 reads CTSSLGGSSASNEQFF. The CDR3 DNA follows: TGTACCAGCAGCTTAGGGGGTAGCAGTGCCTCGAATGAGCAGTTCTTC.